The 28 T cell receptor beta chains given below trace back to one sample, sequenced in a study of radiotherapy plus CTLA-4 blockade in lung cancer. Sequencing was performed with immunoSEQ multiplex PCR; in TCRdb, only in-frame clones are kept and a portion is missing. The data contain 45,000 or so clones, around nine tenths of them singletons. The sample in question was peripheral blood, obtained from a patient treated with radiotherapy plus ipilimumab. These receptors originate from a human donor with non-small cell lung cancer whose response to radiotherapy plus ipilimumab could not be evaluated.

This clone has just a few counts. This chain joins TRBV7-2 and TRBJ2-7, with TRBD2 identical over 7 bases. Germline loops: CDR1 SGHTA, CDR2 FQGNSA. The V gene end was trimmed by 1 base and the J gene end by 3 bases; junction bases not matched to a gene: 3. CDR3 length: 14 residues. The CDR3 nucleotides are TGTGCCAGCAGCTTAGGAGGGACTAACTACGAGCAGTACTTC. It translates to CASSLGGTNYEQYF.

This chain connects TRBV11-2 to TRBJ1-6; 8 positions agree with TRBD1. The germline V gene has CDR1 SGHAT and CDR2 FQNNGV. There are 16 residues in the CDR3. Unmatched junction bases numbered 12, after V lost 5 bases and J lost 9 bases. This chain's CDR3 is CASSTYRATGVSPLHF. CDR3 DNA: TGTGCCAGCAGCACCTACCGGGCGACAGGGGTTTCACCCCTCCACTTT. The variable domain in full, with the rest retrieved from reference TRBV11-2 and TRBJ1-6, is EAGVAQSPRYKIIEKRQSVAFWCNPISGHATLYWYQQILGQGPKLLIQFQNNGVVDDSQLPKDRFSAERLKGVDSTLKIQPAKLEDSAVYLCASSTYRATGVSPLHFGNGTRLTVT.

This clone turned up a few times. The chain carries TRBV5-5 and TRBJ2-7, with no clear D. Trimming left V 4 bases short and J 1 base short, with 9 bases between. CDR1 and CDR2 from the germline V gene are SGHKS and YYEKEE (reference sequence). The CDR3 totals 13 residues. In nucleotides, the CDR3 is TGTGCCAGCAGCCCCCCCGCGTCCTACGAGCAGTACTTC. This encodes CASSPPASYEQYF.

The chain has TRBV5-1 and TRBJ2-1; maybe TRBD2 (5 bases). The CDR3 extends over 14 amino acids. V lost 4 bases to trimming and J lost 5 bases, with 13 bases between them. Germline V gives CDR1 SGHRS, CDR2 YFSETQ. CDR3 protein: CASSGGPQDNEQFF. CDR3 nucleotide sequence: TGCGCCAGCAGCGGCGGGCCCCAAGACAATGAGCAGTTCTTC.

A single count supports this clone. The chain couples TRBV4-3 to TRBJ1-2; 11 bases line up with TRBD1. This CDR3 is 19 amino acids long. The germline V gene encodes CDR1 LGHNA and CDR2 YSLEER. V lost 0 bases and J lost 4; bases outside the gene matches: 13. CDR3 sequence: CASSQDWGHQGQGVYGYTF. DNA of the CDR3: TGCGCCAGCAGCCAAGATTGGGGACACCAGGGACAGGGGGTCTATGGCTACACCTTC.

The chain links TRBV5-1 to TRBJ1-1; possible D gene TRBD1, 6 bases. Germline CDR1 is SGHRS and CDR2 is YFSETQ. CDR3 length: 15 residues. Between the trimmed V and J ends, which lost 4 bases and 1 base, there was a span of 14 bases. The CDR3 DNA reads TGCGCCAGCAGCATACAGGGATCGGAGAACACTGAAGCTTTCTTT. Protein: CASSIQGSENTEAFF.

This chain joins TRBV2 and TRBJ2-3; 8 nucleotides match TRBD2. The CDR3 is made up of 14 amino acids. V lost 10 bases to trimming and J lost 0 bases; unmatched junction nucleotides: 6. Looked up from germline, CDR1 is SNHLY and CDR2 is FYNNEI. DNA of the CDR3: TGTGCCACTTTAGCGGGGATCAGCACAGATACGCAGTATTTT. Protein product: CATLAGISTDTQYF.

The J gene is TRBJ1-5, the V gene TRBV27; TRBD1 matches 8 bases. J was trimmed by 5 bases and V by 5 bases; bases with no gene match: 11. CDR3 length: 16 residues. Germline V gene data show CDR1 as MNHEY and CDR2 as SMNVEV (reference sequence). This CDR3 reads CASSLDGQGLYQPQHF. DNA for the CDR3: TGTGCCAGCAGTCTTGACGGACAGGGCCTATATCAGCCCCAGCATTTT.

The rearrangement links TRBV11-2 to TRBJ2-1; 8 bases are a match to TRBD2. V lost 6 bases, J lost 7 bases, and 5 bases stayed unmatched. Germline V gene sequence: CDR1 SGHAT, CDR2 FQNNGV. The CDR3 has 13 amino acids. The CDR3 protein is CASSSGGPNEQFF. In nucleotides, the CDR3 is TGTGCCAGCAGTTCGGGGGGGCCGAATGAGCAGTTCTTC. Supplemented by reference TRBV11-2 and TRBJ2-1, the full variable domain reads EAGVAQSPRYKIIEKRQSVAFWCNPISGHATLYWYQQILGQGPKLLIQFQNNGVVDDSQLPKDRFSAERLKGVDSTLKIQPAKLEDSAVYLCASSSGGPNEQFFGPGTRLTVL.

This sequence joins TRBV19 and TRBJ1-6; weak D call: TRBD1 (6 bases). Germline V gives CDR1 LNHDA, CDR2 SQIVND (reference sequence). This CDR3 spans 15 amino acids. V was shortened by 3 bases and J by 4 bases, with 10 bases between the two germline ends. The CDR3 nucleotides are TGTGCCAGTAGTATTGGGACACAGTATAATTCACCCCTCCACTTT. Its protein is CASSIGTQYNSPLHF.

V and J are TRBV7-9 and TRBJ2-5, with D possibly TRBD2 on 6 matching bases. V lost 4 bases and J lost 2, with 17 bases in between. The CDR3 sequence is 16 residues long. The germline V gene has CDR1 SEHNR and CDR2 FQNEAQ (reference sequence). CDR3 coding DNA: TGTGCCAGCAGCTCCGGGGCATACGGGGGTCAAGAGACCCAGTACTTC. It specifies CASSSGAYGGQETQYF.

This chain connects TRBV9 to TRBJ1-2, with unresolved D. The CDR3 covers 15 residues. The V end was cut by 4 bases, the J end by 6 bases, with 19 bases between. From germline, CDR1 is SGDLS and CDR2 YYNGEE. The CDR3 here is CASSPREGHLDGYTF. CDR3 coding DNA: TGTGCCAGCAGCCCTCGGGAGGGCCACTTGGATGGCTACACCTTC.

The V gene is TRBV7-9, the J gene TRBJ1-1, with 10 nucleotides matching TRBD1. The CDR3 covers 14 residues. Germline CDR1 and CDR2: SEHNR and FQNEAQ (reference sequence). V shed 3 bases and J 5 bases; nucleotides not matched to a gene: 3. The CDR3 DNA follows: TGTGCCAGCAGCTTCCGGGACAGGGGAACTGAAGCTTTCTTT. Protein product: CASSFRDRGTEAFF.

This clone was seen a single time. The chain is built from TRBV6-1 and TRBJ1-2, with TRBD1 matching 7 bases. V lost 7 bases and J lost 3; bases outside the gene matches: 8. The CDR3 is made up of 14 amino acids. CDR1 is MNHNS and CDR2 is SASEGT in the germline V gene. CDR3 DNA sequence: TGTGCCAGCACGGTCGGACAGGCGGACTATGGCTACACCTTC. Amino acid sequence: CASTVGQADYGYTF.

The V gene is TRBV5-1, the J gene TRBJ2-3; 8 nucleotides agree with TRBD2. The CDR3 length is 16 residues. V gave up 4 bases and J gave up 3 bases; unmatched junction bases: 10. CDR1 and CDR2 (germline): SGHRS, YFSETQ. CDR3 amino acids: CASSPRAGGSTDTQYF. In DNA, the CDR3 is TGCGCCAGCAGCCCCCGGGCGGGGGGCTCTACAGATACGCAGTATTTT.

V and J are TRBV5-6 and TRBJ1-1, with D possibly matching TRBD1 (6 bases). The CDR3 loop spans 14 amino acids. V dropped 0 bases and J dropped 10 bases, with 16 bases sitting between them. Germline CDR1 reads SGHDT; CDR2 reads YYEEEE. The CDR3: CASSLAKTGWRAFF. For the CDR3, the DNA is TGTGCCAGCAGCTTGGCCAAAACAGGGTGGCGAGCTTTCTTT.

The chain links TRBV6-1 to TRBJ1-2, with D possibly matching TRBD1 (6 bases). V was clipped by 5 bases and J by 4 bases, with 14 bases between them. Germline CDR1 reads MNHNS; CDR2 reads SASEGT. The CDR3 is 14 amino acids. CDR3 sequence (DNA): TGTGCCAGCAGTCTGTGGGGCAGGGGCTATGGCTACACCTTC. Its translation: CASSLWGRGYGYTF.

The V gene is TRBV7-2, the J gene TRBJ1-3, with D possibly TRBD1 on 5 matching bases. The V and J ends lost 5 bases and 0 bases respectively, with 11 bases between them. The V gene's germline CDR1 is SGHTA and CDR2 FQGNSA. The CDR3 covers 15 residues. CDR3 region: CASSPRRGSGNTIYF. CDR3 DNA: TGTGCCAGCAGCCCAAGGAGGGGCTCTGGAAACACCATATATTTT. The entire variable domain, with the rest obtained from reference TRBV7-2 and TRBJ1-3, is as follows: GAGVSQSPSNKVTEKGKDVELRCDPISGHTALYWYRQSLGQGLEFLIYFQGNSAPDKSGLPSDRFSAERTGGSVSTLTIQRTQQEDSAVYLCASSPRRGSGNTIYFGEGSWLTVV.

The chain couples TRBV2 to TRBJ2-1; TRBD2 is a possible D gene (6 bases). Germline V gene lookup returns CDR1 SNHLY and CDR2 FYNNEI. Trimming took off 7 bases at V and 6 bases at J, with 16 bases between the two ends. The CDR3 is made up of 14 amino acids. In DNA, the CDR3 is TGTGCCAGCAACGGGGGAACTCGGGTCAATGAGCAGTTCTTC. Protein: CASNGGTRVNEQFF.

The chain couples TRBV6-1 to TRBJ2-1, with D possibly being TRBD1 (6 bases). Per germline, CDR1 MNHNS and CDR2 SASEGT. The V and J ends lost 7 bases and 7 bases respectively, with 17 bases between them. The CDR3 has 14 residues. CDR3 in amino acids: CASKWSTGLNEQFF. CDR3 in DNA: TGTGCCAGCAAATGGAGTACAGGGTTGAATGAGCAGTTCTTC.

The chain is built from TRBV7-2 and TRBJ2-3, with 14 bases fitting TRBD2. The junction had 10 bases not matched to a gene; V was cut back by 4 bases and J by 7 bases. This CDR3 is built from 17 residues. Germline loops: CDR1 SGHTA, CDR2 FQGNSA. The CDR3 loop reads CASSSPSTSGGGNTQYF. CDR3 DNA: TGTGCCAGCAGCTCACCTTCGACTAGCGGGGGGGGAAATACGCAGTATTTT.

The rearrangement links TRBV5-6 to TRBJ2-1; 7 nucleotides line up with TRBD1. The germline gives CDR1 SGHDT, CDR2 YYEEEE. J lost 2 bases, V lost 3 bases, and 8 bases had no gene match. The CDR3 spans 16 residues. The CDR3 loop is CASSSDEGATYNEQFF. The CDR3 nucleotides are TGTGCCAGCAGCTCCGATGAGGGGGCTACCTACAATGAGCAGTTCTTC. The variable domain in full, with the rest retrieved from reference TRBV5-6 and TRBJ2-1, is DAGVTQSPTHLIKTRGQQVTLRCSPKSGHDTVSWYQQALGQGPQFIFQYYEEEERQRGNFPDRFSGHQFPNYSSELNVNALLLGDSALYLCASSSDEGATYNEQFFGPGTRLTVL.

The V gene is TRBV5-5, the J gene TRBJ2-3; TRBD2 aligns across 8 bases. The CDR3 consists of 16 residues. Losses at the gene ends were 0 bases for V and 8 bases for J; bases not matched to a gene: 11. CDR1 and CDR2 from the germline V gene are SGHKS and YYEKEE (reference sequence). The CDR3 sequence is CASSLALAAGAGTQYF. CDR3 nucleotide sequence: TGTGCCAGCAGCTTGGCCCTCGCAGCGGGAGCAGGTACGCAGTATTTT.

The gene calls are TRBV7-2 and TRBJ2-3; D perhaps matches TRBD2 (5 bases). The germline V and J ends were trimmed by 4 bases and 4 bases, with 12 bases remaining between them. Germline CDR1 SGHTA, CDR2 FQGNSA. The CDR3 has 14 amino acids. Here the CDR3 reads CASSSGLTADTQYF. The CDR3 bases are TGTGCCAGCAGCTCAGGACTCACGGCAGATACGCAGTATTTT.

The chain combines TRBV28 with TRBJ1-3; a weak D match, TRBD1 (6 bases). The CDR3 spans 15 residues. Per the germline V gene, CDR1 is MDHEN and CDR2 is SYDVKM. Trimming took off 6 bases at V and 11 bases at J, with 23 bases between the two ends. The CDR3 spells CASSPPTGFNSAIYF. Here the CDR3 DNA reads TGTGCCAGCAGCCCCCCCACAGGGTTCAATAGCGCCATATATTTT. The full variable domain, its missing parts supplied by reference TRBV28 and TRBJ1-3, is DVKVTQSSRYLVKRTGEKVFLECVQDMDHENMFWYRQDPGLGLRLIYFSYDVKMKEKGDIPEGYSVSREKKERFSLILESASTNQTSMYLCASSPPTGFNSAIYFGEGSWLTVV.

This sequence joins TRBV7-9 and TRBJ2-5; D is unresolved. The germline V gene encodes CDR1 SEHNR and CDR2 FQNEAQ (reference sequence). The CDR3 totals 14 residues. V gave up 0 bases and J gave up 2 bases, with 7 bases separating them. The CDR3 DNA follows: TGTGCCAGCAGCTTAGCTGGGCAGCAAGAGACCCAGTACTTC. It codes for CASSLAGQQETQYF.

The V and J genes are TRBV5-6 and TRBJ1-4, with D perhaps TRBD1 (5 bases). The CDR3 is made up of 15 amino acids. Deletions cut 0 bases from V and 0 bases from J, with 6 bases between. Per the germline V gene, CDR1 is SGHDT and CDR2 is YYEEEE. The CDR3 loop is CASSLGGATNEKLFF. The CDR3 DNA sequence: TGTGCCAGCAGCTTGGGGGGGGCAACTAATGAAAAACTGTTTTTT.

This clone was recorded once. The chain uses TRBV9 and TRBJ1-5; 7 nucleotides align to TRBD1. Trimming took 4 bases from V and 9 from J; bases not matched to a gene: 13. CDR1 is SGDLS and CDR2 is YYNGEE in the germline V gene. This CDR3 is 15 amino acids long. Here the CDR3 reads CASSTRVNRGRPQHF. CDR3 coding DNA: TGTGCCAGCAGCACCCGGGTGAACAGGGGCAGGCCCCAGCATTTT.